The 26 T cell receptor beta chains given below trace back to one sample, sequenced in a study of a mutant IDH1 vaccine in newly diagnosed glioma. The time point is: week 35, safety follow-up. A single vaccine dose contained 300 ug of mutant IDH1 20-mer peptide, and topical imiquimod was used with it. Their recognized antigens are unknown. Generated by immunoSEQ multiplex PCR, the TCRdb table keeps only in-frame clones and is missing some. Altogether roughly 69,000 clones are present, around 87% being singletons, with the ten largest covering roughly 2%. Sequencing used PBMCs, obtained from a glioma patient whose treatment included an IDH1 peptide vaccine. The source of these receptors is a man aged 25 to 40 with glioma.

As DNA, the CDR3 is TGTGCCAGCAGCAACACTCAAGGGGGCCAGATGATGAACACTGAAGCTTTCTTT. It specifies CASSNTQGGQMMNTEAFF. This rearrangement joins TRBV11-2 to TRBJ1-1; TRBD1 agrees at 7 bases. CDR3 length: 18 amino acids. Germline V gene sequence: CDR1 SGHAT, CDR2 FQNNGV. V shed 5 bases and J 0 bases; nucleotides not matched to a gene: 15.

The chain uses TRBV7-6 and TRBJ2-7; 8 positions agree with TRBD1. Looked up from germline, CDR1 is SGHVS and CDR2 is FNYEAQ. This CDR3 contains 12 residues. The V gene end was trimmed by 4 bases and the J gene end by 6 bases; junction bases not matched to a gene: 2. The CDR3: CASSWDRSEQYF. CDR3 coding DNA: TGTGCCAGCAGCTGGGACAGGTCCGAGCAGTACTTC.

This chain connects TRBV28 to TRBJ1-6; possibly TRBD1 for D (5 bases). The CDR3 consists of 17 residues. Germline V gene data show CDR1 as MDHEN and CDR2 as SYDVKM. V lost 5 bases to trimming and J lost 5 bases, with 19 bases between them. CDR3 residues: CASSGGSGTGDNSPLHF. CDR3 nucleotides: TGTGCCAGCAGTGGGGGGTCGGGGACCGGCGATAATTCACCCCTCCACTTT.

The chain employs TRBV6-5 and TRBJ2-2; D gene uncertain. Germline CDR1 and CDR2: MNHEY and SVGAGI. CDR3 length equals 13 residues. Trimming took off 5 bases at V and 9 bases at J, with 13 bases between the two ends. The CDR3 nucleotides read TGTGCCAGCAGTGTAGGTCCCCACCGGGAGCTGTTTTTT. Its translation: CASSVGPHRELFF.

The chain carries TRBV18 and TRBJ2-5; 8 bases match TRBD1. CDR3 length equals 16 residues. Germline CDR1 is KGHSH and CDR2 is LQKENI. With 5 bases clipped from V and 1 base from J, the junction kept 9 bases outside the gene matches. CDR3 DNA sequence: TGTGCCAGCTCATTCGGGACAGGTCAGTCCCAAGAGACCCAGTACTTC. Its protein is CASSFGTGQSQETQYF. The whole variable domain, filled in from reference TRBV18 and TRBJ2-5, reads NAGVMQNPRHLVRRRGQEARLRCSPMKGHSHVYWYRQLPEEGLKFMVYLQKENIIDESGMPKERFSAEFPKEGPSILRIQQVVRGDSAAYFCASSFGTGQSQETQYFGPGTRLLVL.

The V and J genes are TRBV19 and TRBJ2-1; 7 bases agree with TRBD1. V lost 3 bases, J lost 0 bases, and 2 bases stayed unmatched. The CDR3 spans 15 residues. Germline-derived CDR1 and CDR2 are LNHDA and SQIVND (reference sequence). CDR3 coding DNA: TGTGCCAGTAGTATCTCAGGGGGCTCCTACAATGAGCAGTTCTTC. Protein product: CASSISGGSYNEQFF.

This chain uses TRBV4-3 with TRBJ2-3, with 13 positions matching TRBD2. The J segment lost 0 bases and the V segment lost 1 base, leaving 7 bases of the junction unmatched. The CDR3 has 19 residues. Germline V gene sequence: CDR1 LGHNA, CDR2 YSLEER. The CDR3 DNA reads TGCGCCAGCAGCCAAGCGGGACTAGCGGGGTATTGGAGCACAGATACGCAGTATTTT. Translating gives CASSQAGLAGYWSTDTQYF.

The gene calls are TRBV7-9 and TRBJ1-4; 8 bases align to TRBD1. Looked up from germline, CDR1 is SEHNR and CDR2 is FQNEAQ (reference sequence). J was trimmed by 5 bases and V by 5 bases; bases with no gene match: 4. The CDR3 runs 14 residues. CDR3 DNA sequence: TGTGCCAGCAGCCCTACAGGGGGGAATGAAAAACTGTTTTTT. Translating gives CASSPTGGNEKLFF.

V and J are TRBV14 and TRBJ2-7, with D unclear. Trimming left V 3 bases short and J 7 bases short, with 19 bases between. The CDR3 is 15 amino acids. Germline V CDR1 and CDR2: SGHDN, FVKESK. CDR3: CASSHPGYGMREQYF. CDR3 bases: TGTGCCAGCAGCCACCCCGGGTATGGAATGCGGGAGCAGTACTTC.

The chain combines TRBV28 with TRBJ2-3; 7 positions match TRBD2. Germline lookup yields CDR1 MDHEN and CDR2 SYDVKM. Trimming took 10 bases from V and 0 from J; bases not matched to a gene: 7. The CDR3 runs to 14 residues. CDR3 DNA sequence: TGTGCCACCGAGCGGGGTGCTAGCACAGATACGCAGTATTTT. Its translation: CATERGASTDTQYF.

CDR3 in amino acids: CASRIQIGGSVAFF. The CDR3 region has the DNA TGTGCCAGCCGTATCCAAATAGGGGGCTCTGTAGCTTTCTTT. V usage is TRBV6-6 and J usage is TRBJ1-1, with 7 bases lining up with TRBD1. CDR1 and CDR2 (germline): MNHNY, SVGAGI (reference sequence). The V gene end was trimmed by 8 bases and the J gene end by 10 bases; junction bases not matched to a gene: 16. CDR3 length: 14 residues.

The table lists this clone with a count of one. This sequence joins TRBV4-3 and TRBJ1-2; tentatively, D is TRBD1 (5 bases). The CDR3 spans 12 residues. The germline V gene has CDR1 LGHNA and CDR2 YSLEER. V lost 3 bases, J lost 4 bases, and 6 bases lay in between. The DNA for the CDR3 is TGCGCCAGCAGCCAGGGGGTCTATGGCTACACCTTC. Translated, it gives CASSQGVYGYTF.

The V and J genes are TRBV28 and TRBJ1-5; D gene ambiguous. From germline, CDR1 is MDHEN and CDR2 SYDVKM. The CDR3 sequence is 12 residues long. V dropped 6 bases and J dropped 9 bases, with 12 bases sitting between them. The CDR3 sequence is CASSLPRGPQHF. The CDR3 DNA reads TGTGCCAGCAGCCTTCCCCGGGGGCCCCAGCATTTT.

Here the CDR3 reads CASSLAWAVGEKLFF. The DNA for the CDR3 is TGCGCCAGCAGCTTGGCCTGGGCGGTAGGAGAAAAACTGTTTTTT. This rearrangement joins TRBV5-1 to TRBJ1-4; D is uncertain. The CDR3 has 15 amino acids. V was trimmed by 0 bases and J by 8 bases, leaving 14 bases between them. Germline CDR1 is SGHRS and CDR2 is YFSETQ.

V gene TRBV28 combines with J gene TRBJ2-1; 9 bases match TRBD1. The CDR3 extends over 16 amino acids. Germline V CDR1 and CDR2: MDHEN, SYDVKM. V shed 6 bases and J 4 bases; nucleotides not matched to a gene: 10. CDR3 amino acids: CASRTLTGGPYNEQFF. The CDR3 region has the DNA TGTGCCAGCAGAACACTAACAGGGGGCCCATACAATGAGCAGTTCTTC.

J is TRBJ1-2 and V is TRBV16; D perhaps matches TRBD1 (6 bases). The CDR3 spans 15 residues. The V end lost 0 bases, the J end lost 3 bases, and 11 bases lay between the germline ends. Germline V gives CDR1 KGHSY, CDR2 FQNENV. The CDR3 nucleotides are TGTGCCAGCAGCCAATCGGGGTCAGGGGACTATGGCTACACCTTC. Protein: CASSQSGSGDYGYTF.

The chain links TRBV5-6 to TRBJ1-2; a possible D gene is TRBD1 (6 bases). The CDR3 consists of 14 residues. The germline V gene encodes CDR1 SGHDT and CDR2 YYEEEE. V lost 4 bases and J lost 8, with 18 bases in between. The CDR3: CASSVHRVQGGYTF. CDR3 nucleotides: TGTGCCAGCAGCGTCCACAGGGTACAAGGAGGCTACACCTTC.

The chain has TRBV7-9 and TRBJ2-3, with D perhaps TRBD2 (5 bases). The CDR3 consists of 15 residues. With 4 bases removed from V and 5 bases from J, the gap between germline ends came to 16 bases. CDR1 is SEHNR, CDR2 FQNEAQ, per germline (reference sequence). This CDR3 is CASSSRGPLGDTQYF. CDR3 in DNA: TGTGCCAGCAGCTCGAGAGGGCCTCTGGGAGATACGCAGTATTTT.

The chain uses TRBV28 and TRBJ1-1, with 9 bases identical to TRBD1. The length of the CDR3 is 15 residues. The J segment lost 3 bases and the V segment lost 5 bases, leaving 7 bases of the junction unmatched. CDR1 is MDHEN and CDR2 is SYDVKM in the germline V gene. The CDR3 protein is CASSPLTGGDTEAFF. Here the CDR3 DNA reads TGTGCCAGCAGTCCGTTGACAGGGGGGGACACTGAAGCTTTCTTT.

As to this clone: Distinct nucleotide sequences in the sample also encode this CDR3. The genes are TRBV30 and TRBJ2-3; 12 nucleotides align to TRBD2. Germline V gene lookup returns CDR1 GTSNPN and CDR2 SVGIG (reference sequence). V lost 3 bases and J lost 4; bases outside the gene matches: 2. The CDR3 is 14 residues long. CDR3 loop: CAWSLAGGPDTQYF. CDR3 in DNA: TGTGCCTGGAGCCTAGCGGGGGGGCCAGATACGCAGTATTTT.

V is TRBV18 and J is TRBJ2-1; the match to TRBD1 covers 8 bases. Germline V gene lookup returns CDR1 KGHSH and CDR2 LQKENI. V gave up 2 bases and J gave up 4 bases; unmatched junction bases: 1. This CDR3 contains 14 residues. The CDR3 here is CASSPGDRYNEQFF. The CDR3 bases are TGTGCCAGCTCACCAGGGGACAGGTACAATGAGCAGTTCTTC.

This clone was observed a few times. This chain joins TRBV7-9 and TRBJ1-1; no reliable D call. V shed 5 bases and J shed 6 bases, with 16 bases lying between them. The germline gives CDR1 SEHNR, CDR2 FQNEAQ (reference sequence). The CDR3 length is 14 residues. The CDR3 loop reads CASSPRLKKAEAFF. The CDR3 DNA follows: TGTGCCAGCAGCCCCCGACTGAAGAAGGCTGAAGCTTTCTTT.

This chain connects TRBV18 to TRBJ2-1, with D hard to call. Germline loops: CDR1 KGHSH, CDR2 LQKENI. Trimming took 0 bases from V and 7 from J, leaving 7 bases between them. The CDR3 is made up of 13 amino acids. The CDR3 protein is CASSPPTRNEQFF. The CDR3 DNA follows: TGTGCCAGCTCACCACCAACCAGGAATGAGCAGTTCTTC.

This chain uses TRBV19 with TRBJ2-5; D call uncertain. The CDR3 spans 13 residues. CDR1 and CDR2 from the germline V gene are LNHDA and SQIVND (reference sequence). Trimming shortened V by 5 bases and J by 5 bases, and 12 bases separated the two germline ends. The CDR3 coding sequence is TGTGCCAGTAGTCTCTTAGCCGGGGAGACCCAGTACTTC. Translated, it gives CASSLLAGETQYF.

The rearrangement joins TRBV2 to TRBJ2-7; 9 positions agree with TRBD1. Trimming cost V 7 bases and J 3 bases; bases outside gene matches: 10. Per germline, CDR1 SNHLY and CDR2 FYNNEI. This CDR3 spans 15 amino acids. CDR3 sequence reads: CASIPGTGSIYEQYF. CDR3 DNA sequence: TGTGCCAGCATCCCCGGGACAGGGAGTATCTACGAGCAGTACTTC.

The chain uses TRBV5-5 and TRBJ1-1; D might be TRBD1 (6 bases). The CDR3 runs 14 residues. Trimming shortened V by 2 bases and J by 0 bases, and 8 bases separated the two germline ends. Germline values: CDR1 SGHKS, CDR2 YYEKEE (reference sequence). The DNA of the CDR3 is TGTGCCAGCAGCTTTTCAGGGGTGAACACTGAAGCTTTCTTT. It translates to CASSFSGVNTEAFF.